The rows below give T cell receptor beta chains drawn from one sample of a study of CD8 T cells in ankylosing spondylitis. TCRdb processed the 5' RACE reads anew with MiXCR; each CDR3 protein has one entry. The sample yields approximately 200,000 distinct CDR3 sequences, 10% to 15% seen once. Sequencing was performed on blood, either unsorted or a sorted T cell fraction (not recorded which). Receptors originate from a male donor with ankylosing spondylitis or in good health (not recorded which). CDR3s leave out the opening cysteine and the closing phenylalanine or tryptophan. Not every row has a clone size; where given, it reads once, few, many or a size class.

ASNLGPRYEQY,TRBV6-2/TRBV6-3,TRBJ2-7,NA
ASSFSTGNQPQH,TRBV27,TRBJ1-5,few
ASSAEDRKLF,TRBV9,TRBJ1-4,few
ASSSTGGRTDTQY,TRBV12-3/TRBV12-4,TRBJ2-3,many
ASSSQGHPQETQY,TRBV5-6,TRBJ2-5,NA
ASSYSNWERNTQY,TRBV6-5,TRBJ2-3,few
ASSDRDRGAHEQY,TRBV2,TRBJ2-7,NA
ASSFWPAVNSPLH,TRBV11-2,TRBJ1-6,NA
ASSLVTSGIQETQY,TRBV11-3,TRBJ2-5,few
SARESDARV,TRBV20-1,TRBJ2-1,many
ASTPERGGGETQY,TRBV21-1,TRBJ2-5,few
ASKPDRGPFRDIQY,TRBV6-1,TRBJ2-4,once
ASSQEEASGVRETQY,TRBV4-2,TRBJ2-5,many
SAREGTGYEETQY,TRBV20-1,TRBJ2-5,NA
SVGTGRPNYGYT,TRBV29-1,TRBJ1-2,many
SASVDLTYEQY,TRBV20-1,TRBJ2-7,NA
ASSLTLQETQY,TRBV7-7,TRBJ2-5,few
ASSYWNNEQF,TRBV6-2/TRBV6-3,TRBJ2-1,NA
ASSEKGLLNTDTQY,TRBV2,TRBJ2-3,many
ASSLSGGNTQY,TRBV27,TRBJ2-3,NA
ASSLSREYEQY,TRBV12-3/TRBV12-4,TRBJ2-7,NA
ASSQGGDSYGYT,TRBV4-1,TRBJ1-2,NA